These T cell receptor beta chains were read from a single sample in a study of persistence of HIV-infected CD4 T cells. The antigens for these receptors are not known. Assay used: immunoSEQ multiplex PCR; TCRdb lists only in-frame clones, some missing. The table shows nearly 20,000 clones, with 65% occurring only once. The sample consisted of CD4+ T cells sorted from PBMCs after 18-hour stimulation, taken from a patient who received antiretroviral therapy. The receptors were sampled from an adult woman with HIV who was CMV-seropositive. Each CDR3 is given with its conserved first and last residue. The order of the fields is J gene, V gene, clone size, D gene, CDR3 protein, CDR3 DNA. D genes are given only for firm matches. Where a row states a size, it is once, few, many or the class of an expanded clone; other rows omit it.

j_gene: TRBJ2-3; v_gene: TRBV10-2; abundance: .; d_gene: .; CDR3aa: CASSESGGADTQYF; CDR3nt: TGCGCCAGCAGTGAGTCGGGGGGAGCAGATACGCAGTATTTT
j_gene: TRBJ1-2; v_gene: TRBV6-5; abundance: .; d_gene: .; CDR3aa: CASSYGTHADGYTF; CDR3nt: TGTGCCAGCAGTTACGGGACACACGCGGATGGCTACACCTTC
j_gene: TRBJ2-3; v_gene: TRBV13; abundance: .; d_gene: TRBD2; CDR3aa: CASSLVLSGGPTQYF; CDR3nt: TGTGCCAGCAGCTTAGTACTTAGCGGGGGCCCCACGCAGTATTTT
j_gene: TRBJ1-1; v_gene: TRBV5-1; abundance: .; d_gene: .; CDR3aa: CASSSTGTDNTEAFF; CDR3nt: TGCGCCAGCAGCTCAACCGGGACGGATAACACTGAAGCTTTCTTT
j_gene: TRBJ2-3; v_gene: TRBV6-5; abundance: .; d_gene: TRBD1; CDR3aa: CASRRDRGADTQYF; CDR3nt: TGTGCCAGCAGAAGGGACAGGGGGGCAGATACGCAGTATTTT
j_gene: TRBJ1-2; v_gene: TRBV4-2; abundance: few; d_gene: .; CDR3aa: CASSQQGGRGGYGYTF; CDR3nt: TGTGCCAGCAGCCAACAAGGGGGAAGGGGGGGCTATGGCTACACCTTC
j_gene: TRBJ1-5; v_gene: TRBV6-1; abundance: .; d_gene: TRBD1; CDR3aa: CASSARTGGSNQPQHF; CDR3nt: TGTGCCAGCAGTGCCCGGACAGGGGGGAGCAATCAGCCCCAGCATTTT
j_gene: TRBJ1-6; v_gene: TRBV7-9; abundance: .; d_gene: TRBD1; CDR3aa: CASSAWTGGGSPLHF; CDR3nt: TGTGCCAGCAGCGCCTGGACAGGGGGTGGCTCACCCCTCCACTTT
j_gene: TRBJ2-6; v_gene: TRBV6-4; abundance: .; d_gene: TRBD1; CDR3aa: CASSSTGVGANVLTF; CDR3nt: TGTGCCAGCAGTTCCACAGGGGTCGGGGCCAACGTCCTGACTTTC
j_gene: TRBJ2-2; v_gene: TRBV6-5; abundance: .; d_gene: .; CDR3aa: CASSIMRAGELFF; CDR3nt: TGTGCCAGCAGCATCATGAGGGCCGGGGAGCTGTTTTTT
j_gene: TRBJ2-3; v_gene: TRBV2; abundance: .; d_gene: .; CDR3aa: CASSGWGSTQYF; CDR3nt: TGTGCCAGCAGTGGGTGGGGAAGTACGCAGTATTTT
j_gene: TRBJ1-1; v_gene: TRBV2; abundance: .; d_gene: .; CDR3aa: CASSETAGRDTEAFF; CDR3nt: TGTGCCAGCAGTGAAACGGCAGGTAGGGACACTGAAGCTTTCTTT
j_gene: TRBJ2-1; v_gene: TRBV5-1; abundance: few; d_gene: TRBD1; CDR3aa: CATGTGVSPSYNEQFF; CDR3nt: TGCGCCACCGGGACAGGGGTATCTCCCTCCTACAATGAGCAGTTCTTC
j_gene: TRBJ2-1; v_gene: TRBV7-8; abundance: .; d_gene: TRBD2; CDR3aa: CASSLGGLVWQFF; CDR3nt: TGTGCCAGCAGCTTAGGGGGACTAGTCTGGCAGTTCTTC
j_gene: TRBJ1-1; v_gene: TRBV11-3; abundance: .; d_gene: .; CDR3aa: CASSVTVNTEAFF; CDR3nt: TGTGCCAGCAGCGTGACAGTTAACACTGAAGCTTTCTTT
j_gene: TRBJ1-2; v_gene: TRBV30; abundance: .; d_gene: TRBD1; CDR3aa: CAWTQNRGYGYTF; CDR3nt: TGTGCCTGGACGCAGAACAGGGGCTATGGCTACACCTTC
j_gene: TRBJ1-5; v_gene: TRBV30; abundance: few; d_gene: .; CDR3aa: CAWSSLPNQPQHF; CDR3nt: TGTGCCTGGAGTTCGCTGCCAAATCAGCCCCAGCATTTT
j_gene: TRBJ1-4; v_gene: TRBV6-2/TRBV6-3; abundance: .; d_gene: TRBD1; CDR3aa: CASSPVDRGANEKLFF; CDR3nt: TGTGCCAGCAGCCCTGTCGACAGGGGAGCTAATGAAAAACTGTTTTTT
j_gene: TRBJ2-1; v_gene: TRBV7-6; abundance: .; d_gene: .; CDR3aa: CASSRGVYSNEQFF; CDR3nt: TGTGCCAGCAGCCGAGGGGTTTACAGCAATGAGCAGTTCTTC
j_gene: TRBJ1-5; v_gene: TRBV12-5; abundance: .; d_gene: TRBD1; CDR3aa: CASGLGGQGSNQPQHF; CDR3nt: TGTGCTAGTGGTTTGGGGGGACAGGGAAGCAATCAGCCCCAGCATTTT
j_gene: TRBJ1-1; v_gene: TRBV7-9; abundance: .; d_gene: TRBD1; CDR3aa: CASSVRQGTNTEAFF; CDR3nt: TGTGCCAGCAGCGTAAGACAGGGAACGAACACTGAAGCTTTCTTT
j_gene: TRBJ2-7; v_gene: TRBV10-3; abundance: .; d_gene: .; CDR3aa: CAISSSGLAGDEQYF; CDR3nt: .
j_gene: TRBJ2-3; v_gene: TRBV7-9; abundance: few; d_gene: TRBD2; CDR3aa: CASSYGLAGEDTQYF; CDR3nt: TGTGCCAGCAGCTACGGACTAGCGGGGGAGGATACGCAGTATTTT
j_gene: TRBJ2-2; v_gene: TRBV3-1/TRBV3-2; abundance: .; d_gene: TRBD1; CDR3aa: CASSRLGTGSGELFF; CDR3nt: TGTGCCAGCAGCCGGCTGGGGACAGGCTCCGGGGAGCTGTTTTTT
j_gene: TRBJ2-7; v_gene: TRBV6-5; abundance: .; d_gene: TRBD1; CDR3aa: CASSQAGTGFEQYF; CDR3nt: TGTGCCAGCAGTCAGGCCGGGACAGGGTTCGAGCAGTACTTC
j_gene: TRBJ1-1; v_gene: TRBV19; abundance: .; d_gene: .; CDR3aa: CASSTSTGFRTEAFF; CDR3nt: TGTGCCAGTAGTACGTCAACAGGGTTCCGCACTGAAGCTTTCTTT
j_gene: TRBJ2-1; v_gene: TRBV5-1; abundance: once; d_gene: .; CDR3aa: CASSLPGSYNEQFF; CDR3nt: TGCGCCAGCAGCTTGCCAGGGTCCTACAATGAGCAGTTCTTC
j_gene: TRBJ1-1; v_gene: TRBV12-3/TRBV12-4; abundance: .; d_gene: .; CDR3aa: CASSFGVRTEAFF; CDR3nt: TGTGCCAGCAGTTTTGGGGTGCGGACTGAAGCTTTCTTT
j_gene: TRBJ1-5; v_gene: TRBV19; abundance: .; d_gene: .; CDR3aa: CASSIDTYNQPQHF; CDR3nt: TGTGCCAGTAGTATAGACACCTACAATCAGCCCCAGCATTTT
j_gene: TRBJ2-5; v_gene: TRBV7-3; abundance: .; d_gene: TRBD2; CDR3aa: CASSLGPGGPGIETQYF; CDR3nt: TGTGCCAGCAGCTTAGGCCCGGGGGGGCCGGGGATAGAGACCCAGTACTTC
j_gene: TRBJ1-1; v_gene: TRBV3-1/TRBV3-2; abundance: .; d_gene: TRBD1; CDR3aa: CASSQGGQVKGNTEAFF; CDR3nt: TGTGCCAGCAGCCAAGGGGGACAGGTAAAGGGGAACACTGAAGCTTTCTTT
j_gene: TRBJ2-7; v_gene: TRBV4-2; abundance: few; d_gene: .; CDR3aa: CASSQDWDQGYEQYF; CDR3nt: TGTGCCAGCAGCCAAGATTGGGACCAGGGCTACGAGCAGTACTTC
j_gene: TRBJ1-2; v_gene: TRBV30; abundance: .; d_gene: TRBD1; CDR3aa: CAWSVGQGRGYTF; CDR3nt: TGTGCCTGGAGTGTTGGACAGGGTCGCGGCTACACCTTC
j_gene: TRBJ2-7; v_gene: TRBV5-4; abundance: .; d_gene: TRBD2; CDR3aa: CASSLSGGSSYEQYF; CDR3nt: TGTGCCAGCAGCCTTAGCGGGGGTTCCTCCTACGAGCAGTACTTC
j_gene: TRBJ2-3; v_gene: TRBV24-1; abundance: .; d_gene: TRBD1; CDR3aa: CATSGTGTGGADTQYF; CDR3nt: TGTGCCACCAGTGGAACGGGGACAGGGGGCGCAGATACGCAGTATTTT
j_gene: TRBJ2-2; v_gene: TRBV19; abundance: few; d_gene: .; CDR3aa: CASSSLETGELFF; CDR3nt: TGTGCCAGTAGTAGCCTAGAGACCGGGGAGCTGTTTTTT
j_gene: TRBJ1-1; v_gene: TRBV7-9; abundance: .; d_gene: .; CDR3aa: CASSLTGNTEAFF; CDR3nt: TGTGCCAGCAGCTTGACAGGGAACACTGAAGCTTTCTTT
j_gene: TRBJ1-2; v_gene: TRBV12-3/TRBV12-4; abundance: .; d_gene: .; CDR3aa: CASSLQGEGYTF; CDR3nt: TGTGCCAGCAGTTTACAGGGAGAAGGCTACACCTTC
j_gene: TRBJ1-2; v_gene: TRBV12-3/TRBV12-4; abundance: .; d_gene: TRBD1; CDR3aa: CASSYRGLGYTF; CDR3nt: TGTGCCAGCAGCTACAGGGGCCTCGGCTACACCTTC
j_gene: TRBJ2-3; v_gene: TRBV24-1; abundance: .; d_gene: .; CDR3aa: CATYGLWDTQYF; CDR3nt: TGTGCCACCTACGGCCTGTGGGATACGCAGTATTTT
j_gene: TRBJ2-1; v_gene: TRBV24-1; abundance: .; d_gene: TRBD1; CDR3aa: CATSDRDRGNNEQFF; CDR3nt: TGTGCCACCAGTGATCGGGACAGGGGGAACAATGAGCAGTTCTTC
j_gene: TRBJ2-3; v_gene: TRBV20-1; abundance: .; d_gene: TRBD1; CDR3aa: CSASPGGLSTDTQYF; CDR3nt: TGCAGTGCTAGTCCAGGGGGCCTCAGCACAGATACGCAGTATTTT
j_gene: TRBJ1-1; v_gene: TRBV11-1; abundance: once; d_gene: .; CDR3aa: CASSLFVQVNTEAFF; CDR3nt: TGTGCCAGCAGCTTATTTGTACAGGTGAACACTGAAGCTTTCTTT
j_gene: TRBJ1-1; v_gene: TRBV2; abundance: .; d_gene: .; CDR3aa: CASSDLRDSTEAFF; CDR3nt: TGTGCCAGCAGTGACCTCAGGGATAGCACTGAAGCTTTCTTT
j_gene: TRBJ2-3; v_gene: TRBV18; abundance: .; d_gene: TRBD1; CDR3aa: CASSPGQGDTQYF; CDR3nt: TGTGCCAGCTCACCGGGACAGGGAGATACGCAGTATTTT
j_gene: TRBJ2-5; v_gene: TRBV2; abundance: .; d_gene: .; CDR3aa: CASGSGETQYF; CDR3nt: TGTGCCTCCGGGTCGGGAGAGACCCAGTACTTC
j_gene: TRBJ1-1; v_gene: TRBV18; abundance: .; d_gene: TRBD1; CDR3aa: CASSNSGGYTEAFF; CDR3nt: TGTGCCAGCTCAAATTCAGGGGGATACACTGAAGCTTTCTTT
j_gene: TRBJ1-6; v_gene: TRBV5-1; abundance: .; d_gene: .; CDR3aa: CASSPGTVNSPLHF; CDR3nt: TGCGCCAGCAGCCCCGGGACGGTTAATTCACCCCTCCACTTT
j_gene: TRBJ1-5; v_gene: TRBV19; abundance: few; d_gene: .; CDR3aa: CASSSGLVNQPQHF; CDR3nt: TGTGCCAGTAGTTCCGGGCTCGTCAATCAGCCCCAGCATTTT
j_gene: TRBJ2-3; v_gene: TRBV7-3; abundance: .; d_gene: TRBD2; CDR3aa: CASSPLPGLGADTQYF; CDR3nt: TGTGCCAGCAGCCCTCTCCCGGGACTAGGGGCAGATACGCAGTATTTT
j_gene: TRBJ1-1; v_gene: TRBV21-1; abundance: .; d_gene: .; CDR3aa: CASSGTVSGGMNTEAFF; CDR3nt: TGTGCCAGCAGCGGAACGGTTTCTGGGGGGATGAACACTGAAGCTTTCTTT
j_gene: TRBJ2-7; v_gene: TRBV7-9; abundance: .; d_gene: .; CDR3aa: CASRRGENEQYF; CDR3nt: TGTGCCAGCCGTCGAGGGGAGAACGAGCAGTACTTC